The 2 T cell receptor beta chains reported below all come from one sample, sequenced in a study of shared clonotypes between healthy human individuals. TCRdb keeps only in-frame clones here, not all; method: immunoSEQ multiplex PCR. The repertoire includes about 2 million clones, 90% to 95% of them detected once, and 0.1% to 0.15% sits in the top ten. Sequencing used naive CD4+ T cells sorted from blood. Subset reported: CD45RA+ positively selected. These receptors all come from a man in his late teens or twenties in good health.

The V gene is TRBV29-1, the J gene TRBJ1-2; D is uncertain. Trimming pared 2 bases from V and 5 bases from J, leaving 18 bases between. Per germline, CDR1 SQVTM and CDR2 ANQGSEA. The CDR3 extends over 15 amino acids. The CDR3 DNA is TGCAGCGTTGAAACGTTCGAAAAGTACCCTTATGGCTACACCTTC. Its protein product is CSVETFEKYPYGYTF.

The rearrangement uses TRBV2 and TRBJ2-7; possibly TRBD1 for D (6 bases). Between the trimmed V and J ends, which lost 6 bases and 6 bases, there was a span of 12 bases. The germline V gene has CDR1 SNHLY and CDR2 FYNNEI. The CDR3 spans 12 residues. The CDR3 region has the DNA TGTGCCAGCAGCCAACAGGGAGTCGAGCAGTACTTC. Amino acid sequence: CASSQQGVEQYF.